This TCR beta chain was observed in a study of OX40 agonist ivuxolimab in advanced cancers. Per the germline V gene, CDR1 is KGHSH and CDR2 is LQKENI. V was clipped by 3 bases and J by 1 base, with 15 bases between them. The CDR3 has 16 residues. TCRdb's table, derived via immunoSEQ multiplex PCR, lists solely in-frame clones and lacks some. The sample comprises about 58,000 clones, 70% to 90% of which are singletons, and 0.8% to 1% rests with the top ten. The sequence was obtained from an adult with an advanced solid tumor such as melanoma, head and neck, liver or kidney cancer. Material: CD4+ or CD8+ T cells sorted from blood, obtained in a trial of the OX40 agonist ivuxolimab. V is TRBV18 and J is TRBJ1-1, with D possibly being TRBD1 (6 bases). CDR3 nucleotide sequence: TGTGCCAGCTCACCTTCTTCGACAGGCTCGAACACTGAAGCTTTCTTT. Its protein product is CASSPSSTGSNTEAFF.